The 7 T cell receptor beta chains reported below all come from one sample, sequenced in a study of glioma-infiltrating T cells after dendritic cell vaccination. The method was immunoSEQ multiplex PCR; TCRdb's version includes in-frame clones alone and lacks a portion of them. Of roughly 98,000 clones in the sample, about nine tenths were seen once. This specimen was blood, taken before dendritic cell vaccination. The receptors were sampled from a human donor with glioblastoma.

CDR3 residues: CASSLAGAADTQYF. CDR3 bases: TGTGCCAGCAGTCTAGCGGGAGCTGCAGATACGCAGTATTTT. V usage is TRBV6-1 and J usage is TRBJ2-3, with TRBD2 matching over 10 bases. V gave up 5 bases and J gave up 4 bases; unmatched junction bases: 3. CDR1 and CDR2 (germline): MNHNS, SASEGT. The CDR3 extends over 14 amino acids.

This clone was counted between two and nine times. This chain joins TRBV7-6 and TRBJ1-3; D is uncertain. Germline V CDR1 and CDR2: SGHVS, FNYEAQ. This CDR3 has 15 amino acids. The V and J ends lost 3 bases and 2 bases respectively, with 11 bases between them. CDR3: CASSLNSLPGNTIYF. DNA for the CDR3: TGTGCCAGCAGCTTGAACAGTCTCCCTGGAAACACCATATATTTT.

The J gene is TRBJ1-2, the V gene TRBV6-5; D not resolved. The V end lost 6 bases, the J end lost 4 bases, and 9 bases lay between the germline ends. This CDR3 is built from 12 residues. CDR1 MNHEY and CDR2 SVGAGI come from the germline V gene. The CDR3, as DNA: TGTGCCAGCAGCGACGAGGGCTATGGCTACACCTTC. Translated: CASSDEGYGYTF.

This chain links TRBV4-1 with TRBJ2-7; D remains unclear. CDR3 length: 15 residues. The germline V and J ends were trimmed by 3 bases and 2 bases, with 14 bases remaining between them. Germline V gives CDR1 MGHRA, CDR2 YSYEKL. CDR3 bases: TGCGCCAGCAGCCACGAACAATCACCAACCTACGAGCAGTACTTC. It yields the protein CASSHEQSPTYEQYF.

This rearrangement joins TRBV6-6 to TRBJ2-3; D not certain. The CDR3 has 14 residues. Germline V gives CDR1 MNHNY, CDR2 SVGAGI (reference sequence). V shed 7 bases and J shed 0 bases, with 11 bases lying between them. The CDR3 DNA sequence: TGTGCCAGCACCCAGGAAAAGAGCACAGATACGCAGTATTTT. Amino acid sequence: CASTQEKSTDTQYF.

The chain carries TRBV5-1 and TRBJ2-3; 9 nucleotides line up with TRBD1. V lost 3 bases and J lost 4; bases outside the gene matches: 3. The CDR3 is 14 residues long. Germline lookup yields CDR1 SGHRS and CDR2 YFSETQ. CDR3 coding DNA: TGCGCCAGCAGCTGGAGACAGGGGGCAGATACGCAGTATTTT. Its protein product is CASSWRQGADTQYF.

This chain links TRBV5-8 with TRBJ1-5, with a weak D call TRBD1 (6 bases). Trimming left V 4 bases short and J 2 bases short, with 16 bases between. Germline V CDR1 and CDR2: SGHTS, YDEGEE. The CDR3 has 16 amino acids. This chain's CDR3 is CASSPPPGHRNQPQHF. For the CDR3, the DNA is TGTGCCAGCAGCCCGCCTCCGGGACACCGCAATCAGCCCCAGCATTTT.